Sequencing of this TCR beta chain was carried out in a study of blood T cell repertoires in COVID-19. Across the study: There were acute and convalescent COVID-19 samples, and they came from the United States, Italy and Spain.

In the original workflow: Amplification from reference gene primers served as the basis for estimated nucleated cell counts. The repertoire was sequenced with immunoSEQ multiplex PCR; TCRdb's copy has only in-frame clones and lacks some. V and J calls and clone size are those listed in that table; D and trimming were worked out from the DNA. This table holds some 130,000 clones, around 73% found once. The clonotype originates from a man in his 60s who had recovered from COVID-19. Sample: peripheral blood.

This chain's CDR3 is CASSTVLAGGTDTQYF. The CDR3, as DNA: TGTGCCAGCAGTACAGTACTAGCGGGGGGCACAGATACGCAGTATTTT. V is TRBV2 and J is TRBJ2-3, with 11 bases identical to TRBD2. J lost 1 base, V lost 5 bases, and 5 bases had no gene match. Germline V CDR1 and CDR2: SNHLY, FYNNEI. This CDR3 has 16 residues. Looking up the rest from reference TRBV2 and TRBJ2-3 gives the full variable domain: EPEVTQTPSHQVTQMGQEVILRCVPISNHLYFYWYRQILGQKVEFLVSFYNNEISEKSEIFDDQFSVERPDGSNFTLKIRSTKLEDSAMYFCASSTVLAGGTDTQYFGPGTRLTVL.